This TCR beta chain is from a study of cytomegalovirus exposure and HLA in healthy donors (dated by TCRdb to the late 2010s). For context, the study as a whole: According to an earlier analysis of a few hundred of the donors, 200 million or so T cells yielded some 120 million unique TCR beta sequences and about 300 Gb of sequence data. An early release covering roughly 640 HLA-typed donors comprised about 310 gigabases of sequencing data and roughly 85 million unique TCR sequences. Of the approximately 400 genotyped donors, over 65% fell in the genetic ancestry cluster associated with self-reported Caucasian donors. The aim of the study was to test whether cataloging public T cell receptors could identify signatures of past pathogen exposure. Using immunosequencing, the study profiled T cell repertoires from roughly 650 subjects and related those repertoires to cytomegalovirus serostatus. Along with the roughly 710-subject first cohort, a separate validation cohort of about 110 different subjects was used. High-throughput TCR immunosequencing, statistical association of individual TCRs with disease status, and machine learning were combined to predict cytomegalovirus infection status. To study patterns of TCR occurrence, a later analysis re-analyzed previously published TCR beta repertoires from 666 donors and added high-resolution HLA genotyping. The later analysis used no new phenotypic data to find candidate immune exposures, relying instead on TCR beta sequences and their occurrence across donors. An earlier analysis of several hundred of the donors used high-throughput TCR beta sequencing to judge whether each TCR beta V gene segment behaved as functional or pseudogenic. Alongside the repertoire data, information on donor age, sex, ethnicity and CMV serostatus was compiled. A later genetic analysis used genome-wide SNP genotypes for about 60% of the roughly 700 donors, treating that subset as a discovery cohort. Every discovery cohort repertoire had been produced on one sequencing platform. HLA typing included class I and class II loci at four-digit resolution. Typing coverage differed by locus: A, B, C, DRB1 and DQB1 were typed in roughly 620-640 donors, DQA1 in about 560, DPA1 in 600 to 610, and DPB1 in 400 to 480. Five DR-DQ haplotypes were treated as single units for association and clustering because of strong linkage in the cohort. Across approximately 400 genotyped donors of the cohort, an average of approximately 240,000 unique TCR beta nucleotide sequences per donor were sequenced, and 15% to 20% of those sequences were non-productive. Points the paper makes about the study in general: In vitro tests confirmed that three of the cytomegalovirus-associated TCR beta chains recognize cytomegalovirus antigens. A later analysis reported that several top co-occurrence clusters appeared linked to parvovirus B19, influenza, CMV and Epstein-Barr virus. It was suggested by the authors that the approach could potentially be generalized to other disease states and immunological phenotypes. Strong co-occurrence of HLA alleles, especially DR and DQ, made assigning TCR associations to individual alleles difficult. Sequencing depth was assumed to be roughly uniform across donors in the presence/absence analyses, though that assumption may not hold. According to a later analysis, TCR association rates differed among HLA loci, with DRB1 alleles showing the most associated TCRs and HLA-C alleles showing the fewest. In both the original and validation cohorts, the classifier was reported to diagnose cytomegalovirus status with high specificity and sensitivity. The sequencing pipeline was judged likely to have produced a cluster of highly shared sequence variants as a technical artifact. For the cohort, immune exposure information was limited to CMV serostatus. According to a later analysis, most CMV-associated TCR beta chains appeared to be HLA-restricted, and the HLA associations seemed to be driven largely by CMV exposure. This cohort had only TCR beta chains sequenced, and the lack of alpha or paired-chain data limited which features could be detected. A further reported finding was that TCR beta sequences accurately predicted the HLA-A and HLA-B alleles for most subjects in the first cohort. A later genetic analysis reported fewer N-insertions in productive TCRs among donors in an Asian-associated ancestry cluster than the roughly 700-donor mean. Over 15 rarely observed V segments, including chromosome 9 orphons, were excluded from the earlier analysis of several hundred of the donors because counts were too low. Correlated functional status among segregating V segments might be attributable to linkage disequilibrium, but an unknown experimental factor could not be ruled out. At a false discovery rate of 0.05, a later analysis linked 16,951 TCR beta sequences to specific HLA alleles. In a later analysis, HLA-associated TCR beta chains were found to be more clonally expanded and to have lower generation probabilities than equally common non-associated chains. In the study, about 150 TCR beta chains were listed as associated with cytomegalovirus. V-gene and J-gene trimming of TCR beta chains was associated with a missense DCLRE1C variant in a later genetic analysis, and the association was replicated in an independent cohort. In an earlier analysis of more than 500 of the donors, most TCR beta V segments appeared in productive rearrangements about 90% or about 30% of the time, broadly matching IMGT annotations. Across donors, most TCR sequences were observed very rarely, whereas some public TCRs were present in many individuals. Because HLA typing was unavailable for some donors at each locus, only the typed subset was used in association tests.

The cohort comprised hundreds of healthy bone marrow donors. Cohort members were all nominally healthy when sampled, although unrecorded immune exposures were likely present. The donor was CMV seronegative and was included in the group of 352 seronegative cohort members. Each donor provided a peripheral blood sample, and peripheral blood mononuclear cells were used for TCR beta sequencing. The Qiagen DNeasy Blood Extraction Kit was used to extract genomic DNA from the blood cell samples. Library generation was performed with the immunoSEQ multiplex PCR assay. For the multiplex PCR, a mixture combining 60 forward primers for TCR Vbeta segments and 13 reverse primers for TCR Jbeta segments was used. A multiplex PCR assay on genomic DNA amplified the CDR3 region of rearranged TCR beta genes. The Illumina HiSeq System was used to sequence the amplified TCR beta libraries as 87-base-pair reads. Concerning the study's data processing: Across the 700 or so repertoires, a later analysis counted about 81 million unique TCR beta chains, around 11 million of which were shared by at least two donors. A nearest-neighbor algorithm error-corrected the raw reads and collapsed the reads into unique sequences, merging closely related sequences to remove PCR and sequencing errors. V, D and J gene segments were assigned by aligning CDR3 sequences to IMGT reference sequences. For a sequence to be retained, a match of at least six nucleotides to both a V gene segment and a J gene segment was required. A rearrangement counted as productive if the CDR3 had no stop codons and remained in frame with V and J, and every other rearrangement counted as non-productive. Following IMGT convention, CDR3 was defined as the stretch from the second conserved V-encoded cysteine to the conserved J-encoded phenylalanine. The earlier analysis of a few hundred of the donors excluded any sequence lacking an unambiguous match to a single V gene segment. An earlier analysis of 550 to 650 of the donors classified V segments as functional when productive rearrangements were above 56.7% and as segregating when the standard deviation between donors was above 5%. A statistical classification framework was developed to diagnose cytomegalovirus status using the catalog of TCR beta chain sequences. V and J gene assignment, in a later analysis, came from comparing TCR nucleotide sequences with IMGT/GENE-DB human TR gene sequences. A later analysis assigned CDR3 sequences and most-parsimonious VDJ recombination scenarios with the TCRdist pipeline. A later analysis defined each TCR beta chain by its CDR3 amino acid sequence plus V-gene family, and excluded reads lacking a unique V-gene family. A later analysis removed roughly 590 highly shared, low-generation-probability nucleotide sequences to deal with suspected cross-contamination and a sequencing artifact. In a later analysis, a clonal expansion index was calculated for each public chain from normalized within-repertoire ranks of inferred template counts. In a later analysis, generation probabilities were computed with a VDJ recombination model fitted to out-of-frame rearrangements, and the resulting probabilities were checked against IGoR. Hypergeometric tests were used in a later analysis to score TCR-TCR, TCR-HLA and TCR-CMV co-occurrence, with a repertoire-size bias correction applied to the TCR pairs. In a later analysis, false discovery rates were estimated by permuting HLA or CMV assignments 20 times. In a later analysis, co-occurring TCRs were grouped using DBSCAN, and TCRdist sequence similarity was added for clustering within HLA-allele-positive subsets. Co-occurrence clustering excluded repertoires with fewer than 30,000 or more than 120,000 public chains, plus five with anomalous nucleotide sharing. Entries here come from immuneACCESS through TCRdb and include only in-frame sequences with V and J called. Some clones fail to appear in such tables; in the studies checked, an unresolved V gene covers under half of the shortfall, and the cause of the remainder is unknown. V and J calls and clone size follow that table, whereas D and trimming were derived from the DNA. Counted in this sample were 99,000 or so clones; about 83% of them appeared once. Approximately 6.1% of the sample comes from the top ten.

A remark on this clone: This receptor's antigen is unknown. No qualities accompany the bases; no much larger clone lies one base away.

The TCR sequence derives from a young man in good health and CMV-seronegative. Sequenced: PBMCs.

At the DNA level, the sequence is TGTGCCAGCAGCCCCTTAGTAGCCTACGAGCAGTACTTC. Its product reads: CASSPLVAYEQYF. This receptor chain uses TRBV7-6 and TRBJ2-7; the D gene assignment is ambiguous. V and J are truncated by 5 bases and 2 bases respectively, leaving an intervening sequence of 10 bases. The germline V gene sets CDR1 to SGHVS and CDR2 to FNYEAQ. CDR3 length: 13 amino acids, cysteine to phenylalanine. Only CDR3 DNA is held: 39 bases, read in frame from base 1.